The 20 T cell receptor beta chains below were found in one sample sequenced in a study of T-cell memory formation after mild COVID-19. TCRdb used MiXCR to reprocess the 5' RACE reads, holding one entry per CDR3 protein. The sample has hundreds of thousands of distinct CDR3 sequences; more than 15% are singletons. Sequencing input: PBMCs or a T cell subset sorted from them (not recorded which). The receptors were sampled from an adult woman who had mild COVID-19 (a few samples of this study predate the infection). Cell type and time point are not known.

The CDR3 DNA follows: TGTGCCAAGCATAACAGGGGGCGGGAGACCCAGTACTTC. The encoded protein is CAKHNRGRETQYF. The J gene is TRBJ2-5, the V gene TRBV25-1, with 9 bases matching TRBD1. V shed 10 bases and J 5 bases; nucleotides not matched to a gene: 8. The germline V gene has CDR1 MGHDK and CDR2 SYGVNS. The CDR3 is 13 residues long.

This sequence joins TRBV12-3 or TRBV12-4 and TRBJ1-1, with a weak D call TRBD1 (5 bases). V was clipped by 6 bases and J by 7 bases, with 21 bases between them. The CDR3 spans 15 residues. The CDR3 region is CASRAQGRGVGEAFF. The CDR3 DNA follows: TGTGCCAGCAGGGCTCAGGGTAGAGGGGTGGGTGAAGCTTTCTTT.

The chain uses TRBV20-1 and TRBJ2-5; a weak D match, TRBD2 (6 bases). This CDR3 is built from 13 residues. Germline CDR1 and CDR2: DFQATT and SNEGSKA (reference sequence). The V gene lost 4 bases and the J gene lost 4 bases, with 13 bases spanning the gap. CDR3 in DNA: TGCAGTGCTAACCTTCCAGCGGGAGAGACCCAGTACTTC. Residues: CSANLPAGETQYF.

In its sample, this clonotype was seen many times. The chain links TRBV12-3 or TRBV12-4 to TRBJ2-4; no reliable D call. Trimming pared 2 bases from V and 0 bases from J, leaving 11 bases between. This CDR3 has 16 amino acids. CDR3 protein: CASSLQQSLAKNIQYF. CDR3 coding DNA: TGTGCCAGCAGTTTACAGCAGTCTTTAGCCAAAAACATTCAGTACTTC.

The rearrangement links TRBV24-1 to TRBJ2-7, with D possibly matching TRBD2 (6 bases). This CDR3 is built from 15 residues. Trimming took off 9 bases at V and 1 base at J, with 18 bases between the two ends. Germline V gene sequence: CDR1 KGHDR, CDR2 SFDVKD. The CDR3 reads CATGTSGTESYEQYF. In DNA, the CDR3 is TGTGCCACCGGAACGTCCGGGACTGAGTCCTACGAGCAGTACTTC.

The chain recombines TRBV10-2 with TRBJ1-2; a possible D gene is TRBD1 (6 bases). Germline lookup yields CDR1 WSHSY and CDR2 SAAADI. V was trimmed by 6 bases and J by 6 bases, leaving 17 bases between them. The CDR3 covers 14 residues. The CDR3 nucleotides are TGCGCCAGCAGGGCAGGGGCCAAAGCTAATGGCTACACCTTC. Its translation is CASRAGAKANGYTF.

This chain connects TRBV7-2 to TRBJ1-3; no clear D gene. The V gene's germline CDR1 is SGHTA and CDR2 FQGNSA. Trimming left V 1 base short and J 4 bases short, with 8 bases between. This CDR3 comprises 14 residues. CDR3: CASSLGVGGNTIYF. The CDR3 nucleotides are TGTGCCAGCAGCTTAGGGGTAGGAGGAAACACCATATATTTT.

This clonotype has at least ten counts. The chain is built from TRBV12-3 or TRBV12-4 and TRBJ2-3, with 8 positions matching TRBD1. V dropped 2 bases and J dropped 6; count of bases not matched to a gene: 10. This CDR3 region has 16 residues. For the CDR3, the DNA is TGTGCCAGCAGTTTAAGGGCGGCAGGGGGCTGGGATACGCAGTATTTT. This translates into CASSLRAAGGWDTQYF.

The rearrangement links TRBV5-5 to TRBJ2-5; TRBD2 matches 9 bases. Looked up from germline, CDR1 is SGHKS and CDR2 is YYEKEE (reference sequence). This CDR3 contains 16 residues. V lost 0 bases, J lost 5 bases, and 8 bases stayed unmatched. The DNA of the CDR3 is TGTGCCAGCAGCTTGGGCGGGGGGGATAGTTACGAGACCCAGTACTTC. It is translated as CASSLGGGDSYETQYF.

This clonotype was counted at least ten times. The rearrangement uses TRBV7-2 and TRBJ2-3; 9 nucleotides line up with TRBD2. V was pared by 0 bases and J by 3 bases, with 4 bases of the junction left unmatched. The CDR3 sequence is 16 residues long. Germline-derived CDR1 and CDR2 are SGHTA and FQGNSA. CDR3 loop: CASSLAHLAGTDTQYF. DNA for the CDR3: TGTGCCAGCAGCTTAGCCCATCTAGCGGGAACAGATACGCAGTATTTT.

The V gene is TRBV7-8, the J gene TRBJ2-7; D is perhaps TRBD1 or TRBD2 (5 bases each). V shed 1 base and J shed 5 bases, with 12 bases lying between them. This CDR3 spans 14 amino acids. The germline V gene has CDR1 SGHVS and CDR2 FQNEAQ. The CDR3 sequence is CASSLGRDPDEQYF. DNA of the CDR3: TGTGCCAGCAGCTTAGGCAGGGACCCTGACGAGCAGTACTTC.

This rearrangement joins TRBV4-1 to TRBJ2-2; either TRBD1 or TRBD2 may supply D (5 bases each). V was trimmed by 0 bases and J by 3 bases, leaving 11 bases between them. CDR3 length: 16 residues. Germline V gene sequence: CDR1 MGHRA, CDR2 YSYEKL. DNA of the CDR3: TGCGCCAGCAGCCAAGATGAAGGGGACGACACCGGGGAGCTGTTTTTT. Protein: CASSQDEGDDTGELFF.

In its sample, this clonotype was seen a few times. V and J are TRBV5-1 and TRBJ2-2, with 8 bases identical to TRBD1. V shed 7 bases and J 3 bases; nucleotides not matched to a gene: 2. This CDR3 has 13 residues. Germline CDR1 reads SGHRS; CDR2 reads YFSETQ. In DNA, the CDR3 is TGCGCCAGCGAGACAGGGGACACCGGGGAGCTGTTTTTT. Protein sequence: CASETGDTGELFF.

In its sample, this clonotype was seen many times. This sequence joins TRBV30 and TRBJ2-1; D uncertain. The CDR3 spans 12 residues. Germline CDR1 and CDR2: GTSNPN and SVGIG (reference sequence). V lost 3 bases and J lost 8, with 11 bases in between. The CDR3 is CAWRGSWDEQFF. As DNA, the CDR3 is TGTGCCTGGAGGGGGTCCTGGGATGAGCAGTTCTTC.

This clonotype was seen a handful of times. The rearrangement uses TRBV29-1 and TRBJ1-1; maybe TRBD1 (5 bases). The CDR3 is 15 residues long. Germline CDR1 reads SQVTM; CDR2 reads ANQGSEA. V dropped 7 bases and J dropped 0 bases, with 18 bases sitting between them. CDR3: CSAAGTVRMNTEAFF. The CDR3 bases are TGCAGCGCTGCTGGGACGGTCCGGATGAACACTGAAGCTTTCTTT.

The J gene is TRBJ2-3, the V gene TRBV7-6, with 7 nucleotides matching TRBD2. Germline trimming cut 8 bases from V and 6 bases from J; bases unmatched to any gene: 2. The germline V gene encodes CDR1 SGHVS and CDR2 FNYEAQ. The CDR3 loop spans 11 amino acids. The CDR3 bases are TGTGCCAGCGCCGGGGGGGATACGCAGTATTTT. It encodes CASAGGDTQYF. Filled out from reference TRBV7-6 and TRBJ2-3, the complete variable domain reads GAGVSQSPRYKVTKRGQDVALRCDPISGHVSLYWYRQALGQGPEFLTYFNYEAQQDKSGLPNDRFSAERPEGSISTLTIQRTEQRDSAMYRCASAGGDTQYFGPGTRLTVL.

The genes are TRBV13 and TRBJ2-1; D not resolved. The CDR3 covers 13 residues. V lost 6 bases, J lost 10 bases, and 16 bases lay in between. Germline CDR1 PRHDT, CDR2 FYEKMQ (reference sequence). The CDR3 DNA sequence: TGTGCCAGCAGTCCCGGACGGTTGAACGAGCAGTTCTTC. Its translation: CASSPGRLNEQFF.

The V gene is TRBV10-3, the J gene TRBJ1-1; no firm D call. This CDR3 spans 13 amino acids. Between the trimmed V and J ends, which lost 4 bases and 0 bases, there was a span of 6 bases. Germline V gene data show CDR1 as ENHRY and CDR2 as SYGVKD. DNA for the CDR3: TGTGCCATCAGTGGCCCCATGAACACTGAAGCTTTCTTT. Translation gives CAISGPMNTEAFF.

This clonotype was picked up a small number of times. The chain recombines TRBV7-2 with TRBJ2-1; D gene uncertain. Germline assignment: CDR1 SGHTA and CDR2 FQGNSA. The CDR3 length is 15 residues. V was cut by 2 bases and J by 3 bases, with 11 bases left in between. CDR3 nucleotides: TGTGCCAGCAGCTTAACGCCAACGAACTACAATGAGCAGTTCTTC. Encoded protein: CASSLTPTNYNEQFF.

The chain is built from TRBV7-2 and TRBJ2-1, with TRBD2 matching 8 bases. V was pared by 0 bases and J by 4 bases, with 17 bases of the junction left unmatched. Germline CDR1 and CDR2: SGHTA and FQGNSA. The CDR3 consists of 20 residues. The CDR3, as DNA: TGTGCCAGCAGCTTAGCGGGTGGGCTAGCGGGCCCAGGCGGGTACAATGAGCAGTTCTTC. Protein product: CASSLAGGLAGPGGYNEQFF.